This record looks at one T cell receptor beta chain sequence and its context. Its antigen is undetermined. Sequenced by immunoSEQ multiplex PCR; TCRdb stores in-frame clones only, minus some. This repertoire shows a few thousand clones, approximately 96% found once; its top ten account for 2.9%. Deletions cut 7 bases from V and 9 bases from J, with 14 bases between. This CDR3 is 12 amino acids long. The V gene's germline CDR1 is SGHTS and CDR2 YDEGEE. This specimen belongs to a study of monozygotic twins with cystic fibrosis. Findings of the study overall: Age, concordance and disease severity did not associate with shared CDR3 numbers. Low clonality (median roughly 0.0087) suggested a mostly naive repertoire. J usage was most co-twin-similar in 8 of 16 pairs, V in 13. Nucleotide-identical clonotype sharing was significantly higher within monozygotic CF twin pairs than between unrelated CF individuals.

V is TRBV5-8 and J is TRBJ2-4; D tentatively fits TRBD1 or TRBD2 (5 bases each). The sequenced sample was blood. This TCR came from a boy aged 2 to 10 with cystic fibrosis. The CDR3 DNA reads TGTGCCAGCCACGAGGGGACCGGCATTCAGTACTTC. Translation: CASHEGTGIQYF.